The rows below give T cell receptor beta chains drawn from one sample of a study of identical twins. MiXCR, applied by TCRdb to the 5' RACE reads, yields one record per CDR3 protein. This table has approximately 590,000 distinct CDR3 sequences, approximately 10% appearing once. A further study also used this sample, focusing on yellow fever vaccine responses in identical twins.

The sequencing sample was made of PBMCs. All receptors come from a woman between 18 and 30 years old in good health. Both conserved end residues are part of each CDR3. D genes are given only for firm matches. Expanded clones are given a class, and other clones once, few, many or no size at all.

V: TRBV5-1
D: .
length: 15
size: once
J: TRBJ2-1
DNA: TGCGCCAGCAGCTTAAGACAAGCGCCACTGGATGAGCAGTTCTTC
CDR3: CASSLRQAPLDEQFF

V: TRBV7-3
D: .
length: 16
size: .
J: TRBJ1-1
DNA: TGTGCCAGCAGCCCACAGCCCCTGAGGGCGAACACTGAAGCTTTCTTT
CDR3: CASSPQPLRANTEAFF

V: TRBV6-2/TRBV6-3
D: TRBD2
length: 13
size: .
J: TRBJ2-1
DNA: TGTGCCAGCAGTTACAGTCTAGCGGGAGCGGAGTTCTTC
CDR3: CASSYSLAGAEFF

V: TRBV20-1
D: TRBD2
length: 14
size: .
J: TRBJ2-2
DNA: TGCAGTGCTCGGGAGGTGCGGGACACCGGGGAGCTGTTTTTT
CDR3: CSAREVRDTGELFF

V: TRBV30
D: .
length: 11
size: .
J: TRBJ2-7
DNA: TGTGCCTGGGAGGCCGCCTACGAGCAGTACTTC
CDR3: CAWEAAYEQYF

V: TRBV6-5
D: .
length: 14
size: few
J: TRBJ1-1
DNA: TGTGCCAGCAGTTACTCGAGGCGGAACACTGAAGCTTTCTTT
CDR3: CASSYSRRNTEAFF

V: TRBV5-1
D: TRBD1
length: 15
size: many
J: TRBJ2-2
DNA: TGCGCCAGCAGCTTGCGACAGGGGTACATCGGGGAGCTGTTTTTT
CDR3: CASSLRQGYIGELFF

V: TRBV5-1
D: .
length: 16
size: many
J: TRBJ2-3
DNA: TGCGCCAGCAGCAGGGGACGGGACTTCAGCACAGATACGCAGTATTTT
CDR3: CASSRGRDFSTDTQYF

V: TRBV29-1
D: .
length: 14
size: .
J: TRBJ2-1
DNA: TGCAGCGTTCCTCTGGCGGCGCGATACAATGAGCAGTTCTTC
CDR3: CSVPLAARYNEQFF

V: TRBV6-1
D: .
length: 14
size: many
J: TRBJ2-7
DNA: TGTGCCAGCAGGGCCGGGGCAGGGTCCTACGAGCAGTACTTC
CDR3: CASRAGAGSYEQYF

V: TRBV12-3/TRBV12-4
D: .
length: 18
size: .
J: TRBJ2-3
DNA: TGTGCCAGCAGTCCCGATACGACAGGCTCCATTTATACAGATACGCAGTATTTT
CDR3: CASSPDTTGSIYTDTQYF

V: TRBV4-3
D: .
length: 14
size: .
J: TRBJ2-1
DNA: TGCGCCAGCAGCCAAGATAGGAACGGATGGGAGCAGTTCTTC
CDR3: CASSQDRNGWEQFF

V: TRBV29-1
D: TRBD2
length: 14
size: few
J: TRBJ2-1
DNA: TGCAGCGCCAATGTTCAGCGGGGATACAATGAGCAGTTCTTC
CDR3: CSANVQRGYNEQFF